This note documents a single T cell receptor (beta chain) sequence. Antigen unknown. CDR3 size: 14 residues. V was clipped by 6 bases and J by 3 bases; unmatched bases: 5. The germline gives CDR1 DFQATT, CDR2 SNEGSKA (reference sequence). This sample stems from a study of T cell repertoires in cytomegalovirus infection. Overall study: From public TCR beta signatures came an indication of both CMV infection and matching HLA type. Study findings and constraints: In two of eight donors, the top clonotype was HLA-C-restricted CMV-specific.

TCRdb re-called the reads through MiXCR, storing one row per CDR3 protein. This sample yields 200,000 or so distinct CDR3 sequences, of which roughly two fifths are seen a single time; 55% to 60% belongs to the top ten. Material: CD8+ T cells from cultured PBMCs, obtained from culture after CMV antigen stimulation. This clonotype was obtained from a human donor in good health (CMV status not recorded). Some clones in this sample may be carry-over from other donors' samples. This chain joins TRBV20-1 and TRBJ2-1; 10 bases map to TRBD1. CDR3 protein: CSALRDRGYNEQFF. In DNA, the CDR3 is TGCAGTGCCCTCCGGGACAGGGGCTACAATGAGCAGTTCTTC.